A selection of T cell receptor beta chains follows, all from one sample in a study of chemoradiotherapy in HPV16-positive cancers. Sequenced by immunoSEQ multiplex PCR; TCRdb stores in-frame clones only, minus some. This sample has about 19,000 clones, with approximately 80% found just once. Specimen: blood, collected from a patient who underwent chemoradiotherapy. The receptors shown here come from a human donor with HPV-associated anogenital cancer. Each CDR3 is given with its conserved first and last residue. Fields, in order: V gene, CDR3 protein.

>TRBV11-1
CASSLEDDRGAFF
>TRBV7-9
CASSQWVGESSYNEQFF
>TRBV9
CASSVGQSSSYEQYF
>TRBV4-2
CASAKLADTGELFF
>TRBV9
CASSVEVDYGYTF
>TRBV5-1
CASSLAGTGVYEQYF
>TRBV5-4
CASSWDGGNSGNTIYF
>TRBV7-2
CASSSTLNYGYTF
>TRBV10-3
CAISGTDYTDTQYF
>TRBV5-1
CASSLIGRVSDTQYF
>TRBV6-5
CASSPGRWGVGGYTF
>TRBV5-4
CASSLGDRGTYGYTF
>TRBV11-1
CASSLRDRHTGELFF
>TRBV5-1
CASSLVGAEQFF
>TRBV18
CASSSGTGITGELFF
>TRBV7-9
CASSLGGHRRYEQYF
>TRBV29-1
CSADRGSYEQYF
>TRBV7-2
CASSSYRGDTDTQYF
>TRBV5-6
CASRKTGGQAYEQYF
>TRBV10-3
CASGGLAGGNTDTQYF
>TRBV7-2
CASSKLPGQGYYEQYF
>TRBV5-8
CASSLAQRNTIYF
>TRBV13
CASSELGYEQYF
>TRBV6-4
CASSAGVASDTQYF
>TRBV28
CASLHGQAEAFF
>TRBV7-9
CASSLVRGPFYGYTF
>TRBV5-1
CASSLQGLGYTF
>TRBV15
CATSRSTHTEAFF
>TRBV5-6
CASLEGGSPLHF
>TRBV7-2
CASSLAPGGGYGYTF